The T cell receptor (beta chain) described here comes from a study of T cell responses to AZD1222 COVID-19 vaccine. Points from the study as a whole: Donors were mostly white British, more females; clonal diversity possibly underestimated.

Worth noting for this clone: Antigen: not known.

V gave up 6 bases and J gave up 0 bases, with 14 bases separating them. The CDR3 length is 15 residues. Germline V gene data show CDR1 as MNHEY and CDR2 as SVGAGI. Sequencing was performed with immunoSEQ multiplex PCR; in TCRdb, only in-frame clones are kept and a portion is missing. The sample lists approximately 110,000 clones, around 83% occurring once. The sample was peripheral blood, taken 28 days after the second AZD1222 dose. The TCR sequence derives from an adult who received the AZD1222 COVID-19 vaccine. V gene TRBV6-5 combines with J gene TRBJ1-1; D gene unclear. The CDR3 protein is CASSAPGSMNTEAFF. In DNA, the CDR3 is TGTGCCAGCAGCGCCCCCGGATCGATGAACACTGAAGCTTTCTTT.